This entry lists 24 T cell receptor beta chains sequenced from one sample in a study of T cell changes during pregnancy in multiple sclerosis. The data were produced by immunoSEQ multiplex PCR, yet TCRdb's version contains in-frame clones alone and is incomplete. The sample lists tens of thousands of clones; 93% were seen once. The sample in question was peripheral blood, obtained in the second trimester of pregnancy. The receptors stem from a female donor with multiple sclerosis, enrolled in a pregnancy study.

This rearrangement joins TRBV19 to TRBJ2-7, with D perhaps matching TRBD1 (6 bases). Germline-derived CDR1 and CDR2 are LNHDA and SQIVND (reference sequence). V was trimmed by 5 bases and J by 3 bases, leaving 11 bases between them. CDR3 length equals 13 residues. The CDR3 here is CASSLLDSYEQYF. The CDR3 DNA sequence: TGTGCCAGTAGTTTGTTGGACAGCTACGAGCAGTACTTC.

This rearrangement joins TRBV7-3 to TRBJ2-7; 8 bases line up with TRBD1. Germline V CDR1 and CDR2: SGHTA, FQGTGA. This CDR3 comprises 15 residues. V lost 1 base and J lost 6; bases outside the gene matches: 8. CDR3 region: CASSLIGQGSSEQYF. The CDR3 region has the DNA TGTGCCAGCAGCTTAATCGGACAGGGAAGCAGCGAGCAGTACTTC.

The chain links TRBV5-1 to TRBJ1-1; 8 bases agree with TRBD1. This CDR3 region has 15 residues. Germline V gene data show CDR1 as SGHRS and CDR2 as YFSETQ. The V and J ends lost 3 bases and 1 base, in that order; junction bases with no gene match: 5. CDR3 sequence (DNA): TGCGCCAGCAGCTGGCGGACAGGGTCGAACACTGAAGCTTTCTTT. Translation gives CASSWRTGSNTEAFF.

The rearrangement links TRBV25-1 to TRBJ2-5; D is ambiguous. CDR1 is MGHDK and CDR2 is SYGVNS in the germline V gene. The V end lost 6 bases, the J end lost 5 bases, and 7 bases lay between the germline ends. The CDR3 spans 11 residues. The CDR3 is CASSLSETQYF. As DNA, the CDR3 is TGTGCCAGCAGCCTTAGCGAGACCCAGTACTTC.

This sequence joins TRBV9 and TRBJ1-4, with D perhaps TRBD1 (5 bases). Germline V CDR1 and CDR2: SGDLS, YYNGEE. The ends were cut back, 0 bases at V and 7 bases at J, with 10 bases in the middle. CDR3 length: 14 amino acids. This chain's CDR3 is CASSVGPQGEKLFF. DNA of the CDR3: TGTGCCAGCAGCGTAGGGCCTCAGGGTGAAAAACTGTTTTTT.

The chain uses TRBV19 and TRBJ2-5, with 9 bases identical to TRBD2. The CDR3 is 15 residues long. The trim removed 3 bases at V and 5 bases at J, leaving 7 bases unmatched. Germline V CDR1 and CDR2: LNHDA, SQIVND (reference sequence). The CDR3, as DNA: TGTGCCAGTAGTATCGTAGCGGGGGCGGTGGAGACCCAGTACTTC. Translating it yields CASSIVAGAVETQYF.

The chain recombines TRBV6-5 with TRBJ2-3, with TRBD2 matching 8 bases. CDR3 length equals 14 residues. The ends lost 10 bases at V and 4 bases at J; junction bases unmatched: 10. Germline V lookup: CDR1 MNHEY, CDR2 SVGAGI. The CDR3 protein is CATRRGGPADTQYF. In nucleotides, the CDR3 is TGTGCCACCCGTCGGGGGGGGCCGGCAGATACGCAGTATTTT.

This chain's CDR3 is CASSSPTSGKQFF. In nucleotides, the CDR3 is TGTGCCAGCAGCTCACCGACTAGCGGCAAGCAGTTCTTC. The rearrangement links TRBV11-2 to TRBJ2-1, with 9 bases matching TRBD2. The CDR3 runs to 13 residues. The V gene's germline CDR1 is SGHAT and CDR2 FQNNGV. J gave up 11 bases and V 4 bases, and 6 bases lay outside the gene matches.

The chain combines TRBV5-4 with TRBJ2-7; 8 bases agree with TRBD1. The CDR3 is 16 amino acids. With V trimmed by 1 base and J by 1 base, 7 bases remained unmatched. Germline V CDR1 and CDR2: SGHNT, YYREEE (reference sequence). The CDR3 DNA follows: TGTGCCAGCAGCTTGTTCCAGGGGGCCCGATCCTACGAGCAGTACTTC. It is translated as CASSLFQGARSYEQYF.

On this clone: At one boundary the junction diverges from the germline segment, which might be a read error. The V gene is TRBV7-9, the J gene TRBJ1-2; weak D call: TRBD1 (5 bases). The CDR3 is made up of 16 amino acids. The germline CDR1 and CDR2 sequences are SEHNR and FQNEAQ (reference sequence). In DNA form, the CDR3 reads TGTGCCAGCAACTTAGGGGCAGGGATCGGCTTTAATGGCTACACCTTC. Amino acid sequence: CASNLGAGIGFNGYTF. Combining the CDR3 with reference TRBV7-9 and TRBJ1-2 gives the whole variable domain DTGVSQNPRHKITKRGQNVTFRCDPISEHNRLYWYRQTLGQGPEFLTYFQNEAQLEKSRLLSDRFSAERPKGSFSTLEIQRTEQGDSAMYLCASNLGAGIGFNGYTFGSGTRLTVV.

The chain links TRBV9 to TRBJ1-1, with a tentative D call TRBD1 (6 bases). V lost 4 bases to trimming and J lost 2 bases, with 15 bases between them. This CDR3 comprises 15 residues. Looked up from germline, CDR1 is SGDLS and CDR2 is YYNGEE. CDR3 in DNA: TGTGCCAGCAGCCCCCGGGCAGGGGCCAACACTGAAGCTTTCTTT. Translating gives CASSPRAGANTEAFF.

The chain is built from TRBV2 and TRBJ1-6; no reliable D call. Looked up from germline, CDR1 is SNHLY and CDR2 is FYNNEI. Between the trimmed V and J ends, which lost 0 bases and 2 bases, there was a span of 8 bases. The CDR3 runs to 16 residues. The CDR3, as DNA: TGTGCCAGCAGTGAAGCACGAAGCACCTATAATTCACCCCTCCACTTT. Translation gives CASSEARSTYNSPLHF.

This sequence joins TRBV10-3 and TRBJ1-1; D might be TRBD1 (5 bases). CDR1 and CDR2 from the germline V gene are ENHRY and SYGVKD. V lost 2 bases and J 4 bases, leaving 14 bases between the germline ends. There are 15 residues in the CDR3. CDR3 nucleotides: TGTGCCATCAGTGAGCCGTTGGGGGGTCTCACTGAAGCTTTCTTT. This translates into CAISEPLGGLTEAFF.

V and J are TRBV25-1 and TRBJ2-1; a possible D gene is TRBD1 (6 bases). The germline V gene encodes CDR1 MGHDK and CDR2 SYGVNS. The CDR3 sequence is 16 residues long. V lost 0 bases and J lost 3, with 12 bases in between. DNA for the CDR3: TGTGCCAGCAGTGAATATTTCAGGGGCGACTACAATGAGCAGTTCTTC. This encodes CASSEYFRGDYNEQFF.

The chain is built from TRBV19 and TRBJ2-3; TRBD1 matches at 10 bases. J lost 8 bases, V lost 6 bases, and 5 bases had no gene match. Per the germline V gene, CDR1 is LNHDA and CDR2 is SQIVND (reference sequence). This CDR3 spans 13 amino acids. The CDR3, as DNA: TGTGCCAGTAGCCGACAGGGGGCTGGTACGCAGTATTTT. This gives the protein CASSRQGAGTQYF.

J is TRBJ2-7 and V is TRBV30, with D perhaps TRBD1 (8 bases). The CDR3 length is 13 residues. CDR1 is GTSNPN, CDR2 SVGIG, per germline (reference sequence). The V gene lost 2 bases and the J gene lost 7 bases, with 15 bases spanning the gap. The CDR3 nucleotides read TGTGCCTGGAGTTTTGGGAGGGACAGGGAGCAGTACTTC. Translating it yields CAWSFGRDREQYF.

CDR3: CASSFGTRYEQYF. The DNA of the CDR3 is TGTGCCAGCAGCTTCGGGACTCGGTACGAGCAGTACTTC. The J gene is TRBJ2-7, the V gene TRBV5-4; perhaps TRBD2 as D (6 bases). From germline, CDR1 is SGHNT and CDR2 YYREEE (reference sequence). The CDR3 covers 13 residues. The V end was cut by 2 bases, the J end by 4 bases, with 10 bases between. The full variable domain, in which reference TRBV5-4 and TRBJ2-7 provide the parts outside the CDR3, is ETGVTQSPTHLIKTRGQQVTLRCSSQSGHNTVSWYQQALGQGPQFIFQYYREEENGRGNFPPRFSGLQFPNYSSELNVNALELDDSALYLCASSFGTRYEQYFGPGTRLTVT.

V is TRBV5-1 and J is TRBJ2-5; TRBD2 aligns across 13 bases. The CDR3 extends over 15 amino acids. V gave up 7 bases and J gave up 0 bases; unmatched junction bases: 3. The V gene's germline CDR1 is SGHRS and CDR2 YFSETQ. This CDR3 reads CASWTSGRDQETQYF. CDR3 DNA: TGCGCCAGCTGGACTAGCGGGAGAGACCAAGAGACCCAGTACTTC.

The chain recombines TRBV11-2 with TRBJ2-3; TRBD1 is a possible D gene (6 bases). Trimming pared 5 bases from V and 4 bases from J, leaving 10 bases between. CDR1 is SGHAT, CDR2 FQNNGV, per germline. This CDR3 spans 13 amino acids. The CDR3 here is CASSPRTADTQYF. The CDR3 DNA sequence: TGTGCCAGCAGCCCCCGGACAGCAGATACGCAGTATTTT.

The chain joins TRBV6-4 to TRBJ1-2; weak D call: TRBD1 (5 bases). Germline V gives CDR1 MRHNA, CDR2 SNTAGT. Trimming removed 7 bases from V and 7 bases from J, with 10 bases in between. This CDR3 spans 11 amino acids. CDR3 DNA: TGTGCCAGCACCAGGAGGGGTGGCTACACCTTC. It specifies CASTRRGGYTF.

The rearrangement uses TRBV6-1 and TRBJ1-5; TRBD1 is a possible D gene (5 bases). The CDR3 length is 15 residues. Germline V CDR1 and CDR2: MNHNS, SASEGT. V was pared by 7 bases and J by 0 bases, with 13 bases between. CDR3 bases: TGTGCCAGCACGGGGGTCGGGAATAGCAATCAGCCCCAGCATTTT. Protein: CASTGVGNSNQPQHF.

This chain connects TRBV2 to TRBJ2-5, with D perhaps TRBD1 (5 bases). The germline V gene encodes CDR1 SNHLY and CDR2 FYNNEI. The CDR3 contains 13 residues. V lost 1 base to trimming and J lost 7 bases, with 10 bases between them. This CDR3 is CASSEGYQGTQYF. The CDR3 DNA follows: TGTGCCAGCAGTGAAGGCTACCAGGGGACCCAGTACTTC.

The chain combines TRBV30 with TRBJ2-7; 9 bases are shared with TRBD2. The CDR3 runs 14 residues. J lost 2 bases, V lost 2 bases, and 4 bases had no gene match. Germline V gene data show CDR1 as GTSNPN and CDR2 as SVGIG (reference sequence). The CDR3 spells CAWSPGTSTYEQYF. CDR3 coding DNA: TGTGCCTGGAGTCCCGGGACTAGCACCTACGAGCAGTACTTC.

The chain links TRBV7-9 to TRBJ2-7, with D perhaps matching TRBD1 (6 bases). The germline CDR1 and CDR2 sequences are SEHNR and FQNEAQ (reference sequence). The V gene lost 4 bases and the J gene lost 3 bases, with 16 bases spanning the gap. The CDR3 consists of 15 residues. As DNA, the CDR3 is TGTGCCAGCAGCTCTCCCGGGACACGGGGCTACGAGCAGTACTTC. Protein: CASSSPGTRGYEQYF.